The rows below give T cell receptor beta chains drawn from one sample of a study of shared clonotypes between healthy human individuals. Produced via immunoSEQ multiplex PCR; TCRdb's table is partial and in-frame only. The data contain fewer than 650,000 clones, over 60% of them singletons. The sequenced material came from PBMCs. These receptor sequences come from a woman between 35 and 50 years old in good health. Some clones in this sample may be carry-over from other donors' samples. CDR3s include the opening cysteine and the closing phenylalanine or tryptophan. Clone size is given for some rows only: seen once, a few or many times, or a class if the clone is expanded.

J gene	V gene	clone size	CDR3 protein
TRBJ2-2	TRBV6-6	many	CASSYSTGKNTGELFF
TRBJ2-3	TRBV18	NA	CASTSGGSTDTQYF
TRBJ2-1	TRBV7-3	once	CASGTFANEQFF
TRBJ2-1	TRBV2	few	CASSEALNYNEQFF
TRBJ2-7	TRBV2	NA	CASQGEGEQYF
TRBJ2-6	TRBV5-5	NA	CASSLVGSGANVLTF
TRBJ2-3	TRBV6-7	NA	CASKGEEKGFTDTQYF
TRBJ2-7	TRBV28	once	CASHDSRTYEQYF
TRBJ2-7	TRBV7-2	NA	CASSLRPPYEQYF
TRBJ2-2	TRBV7-3	NA	CASSLRATGELFF
TRBJ2-2	TRBV7-2	NA	CASSYRGEAGELFF
TRBJ2-7	TRBV18	NA	CASSRGTVDEQYF
TRBJ2-1	TRBV6-1	NA	CASRDRPNEQFF
TRBJ2-1	TRBV10-1	NA	CASSASLAGVGQFF
TRBJ2-7	TRBV4-2	NA	CASSQDRVGEQYF
TRBJ2-1	TRBV4-1	few	CASSQHGLAGVNEQFF
TRBJ1-6	TRBV25-1	NA	CASSGGQDYNSPLHF
TRBJ2-1	TRBV7-8	NA	CASTRASDTYNEQFF
TRBJ1-2	TRBV7-9	NA	CASIPPYGYTF
TRBJ2-1	TRBV5-1	NA	CASSKDRGYNEQFF
TRBJ1-1	TRBV11-2	NA	CASSLGRSERYEAFF
TRBJ2-2	TRBV6-4	NA	CASSDSGTSHTGELFF
TRBJ2-2	TRBV6-4	few	CASSAGDTGELFF
TRBJ2-7	TRBV1	NA	CTSELAGGPLKVEQYF
TRBJ2-3	TRBV4-2	NA	CASSQDLLQGTQYF
NA	TRBV29-1	NA	CSVSGGSYEQYF
TRBJ2-2	TRBV18	NA	CASSTSEGRTTGELFF
TRBJ2-2	TRBV30	NA	CAWRWEQGAGELFF
TRBJ1-5	TRBV28	NA	CASREQGDNQPQHF
TRBJ1-5	TRBV10-1	NA	CASRPLAGSNQPQHF
TRBJ2-1	TRBV11-2	NA	CASSPTSGTTYNEQFF
TRBJ2-2	TRBV4-1	NA	CASSRALGTNTGELFF
TRBJ2-7	TRBV7-2	once	CASSAEYEQYF
TRBJ2-3	TRBV29-1	once	CSVEDRPGGIPDTQYF
TRBJ2-3	TRBV6-1	NA	CASRGLAGGPDTQYF
TRBJ1-2	TRBV29-1	NA	CSATLNRWSYGYTF
TRBJ1-2	TRBV28	once	CASSSRQGYYGYTF